The 19 T cell receptor beta chains given below trace back to one sample, sequenced in a study of graft-versus-host responses after intestinal transplantation. No antigen is known for these receptors. The protocol was immunoSEQ multiplex PCR, while the TCRdb copy is restricted to in-frame clones and leaves out a portion. The sample contains 98,000 or so clones, roughly 87% of which appear only once. The material sequenced was unstimulated CD4+ T cells sorted from spleen or lymph node cells, taken before intestinal transplant. The receptor source for this set is a human donor who received an intestinal transplant.

V usage is TRBV30 and J usage is TRBJ1-2; D unclear. Trimming shortened V by 2 bases and J by 6 bases, and 13 bases separated the two germline ends. This CDR3 has 13 residues. In germline, CDR1 is GTSNPN, CDR2 SVGIG (reference sequence). CDR3 loop: CAWSSSGTNGYTF. CDR3 sequence (DNA): TGTGCCTGGAGTTCCTCCGGAACTAATGGCTACACCTTC.

This clone has only a few counts. The rearrangement uses TRBV10-1 and TRBJ2-5; D unclear. The CDR3 totals 13 residues. From germline, CDR1 is WNHNN and CDR2 SYGVQD (reference sequence). V was cut by 6 bases and J by 2 bases, with 10 bases left in between. CDR3 sequence: CASSNTGQETQYF. The CDR3 DNA reads TGCGCCAGCAGCAATACGGGTCAAGAGACCCAGTACTTC.

The chain links TRBV6-1 to TRBJ2-5; D is perhaps TRBD1 or TRBD2 (5 bases each). The J call may be in error: the DNA end matches TRBJ2-7 better. This CDR3 has 14 amino acids. Germline V CDR1 and CDR2: MNHNS, SASEGT. CDR3 region: CASSVGDHSYEQYF. The CDR3 DNA follows: TGTGCCAGCAGTGTTGGGGACCACTCCTACGAGCAGTACTTC.

The rearrangement joins TRBV7-6 to TRBJ2-1; TRBD1 matches 9 bases. From germline, CDR1 is SGHVS and CDR2 FNYEAQ. V was pared by 5 bases and J by 6 bases, with 8 bases of the junction left unmatched. CDR3 length: 15 amino acids. The CDR3 loop reads CASSPRTGEVNEQFF. CDR3 DNA: TGTGCCAGCAGCCCCAGGACAGGGGAAGTCAATGAGCAGTTCTTC.

The chain joins TRBV28 to TRBJ1-5, with 7 nucleotides matching TRBD1. Germline V gene lookup returns CDR1 MDHEN and CDR2 SYDVKM. The CDR3 spans 15 residues. Trimming cost V 1 base and J 3 bases; bases outside gene matches: 3. The CDR3 DNA reads TGTGCCAGCAGTTTATCGACAGGGTCCAATCAGCCCCAGCATTTT. Its translation: CASSLSTGSNQPQHF.

This clone appeared a single time. The chain recombines TRBV5-1 with TRBJ2-5; D possibly corresponds to TRBD2 (6 bases). V lost 5 bases and J 8 bases, leaving 10 bases between the germline ends. The CDR3 runs to 11 residues. In germline, CDR1 is SGHRS, CDR2 YFSETQ. The CDR3 sequence: CASRTGETQYF. Written as DNA, the CDR3 is TGCGCCAGCAGAACGGGGGAAACCCAGTACTTC.

The V call is TRBV6-5, the J call TRBJ1-6, with D possibly matching TRBD1 (6 bases). Germline CDR1 reads MNHEY; CDR2 reads SVGAGI. V dropped 8 bases and J dropped 7 bases, with 15 bases sitting between them. This CDR3 is built from 14 residues. As DNA, the CDR3 is TGTGCCAGCGGAGAACGACAGGAGAATTCACCCCTCCACTTT. This codes for CASGERQENSPLHF.

V usage is TRBV9 and J usage is TRBJ2-1; 10 bases line up with TRBD1. The V gene's germline CDR1 is SGDLS and CDR2 YYNGEE. V shed 3 bases, J shed 8 bases, and the junction held 5 bases outside the gene matches. The CDR3 consists of 14 residues. CDR3: CASSAQTGGYEQFF. CDR3 in DNA: TGTGCCAGCAGCGCACAGACAGGGGGCTATGAGCAGTTCTTC. Together with reference TRBV9 and TRBJ2-1, the CDR3 gives the full variable domain: DSGVTQTPKHLITATGQRVTLRCSPRSGDLSVYWYQQSLDQGLQFLIQYYNGEERAKGNILERFSAQQFPDLHSELNLSSLELGDSALYFCASSAQTGGYEQFFGPGTRLTVL.

This clone was recorded a few times. The sample contains more than one DNA sequence encoding this CDR3. The V call is TRBV30, the J call TRBJ2-5; D not resolved. The CDR3 is 14 amino acids. Germline loops: CDR1 GTSNPN, CDR2 SVGIG (reference sequence). V was trimmed by 0 bases and J by 0 bases, leaving 8 bases between them. The CDR3 protein is CAWSVGQDQETQYF. The CDR3 nucleotides read TGTGCCTGGAGTGTAGGGCAGGACCAAGAGACCCAGTACTTC.

This chain links TRBV20-1 with TRBJ2-7, with 7 bases fitting TRBD2. This CDR3 contains 11 residues. The germline V gene encodes CDR1 DFQATT and CDR2 SNEGSKA (reference sequence). V gave up 7 bases and J gave up 5 bases; unmatched junction bases: 5. Here the CDR3 reads CSGRGGNEQYF. The CDR3 DNA is TGCAGTGGCCGCGGGGGAAACGAGCAGTACTTC.

The chain combines TRBV7-9 with TRBJ1-2; D gene unclear. The CDR3 length is 14 residues. V was cut by 9 bases and J by 2 bases, with 16 bases left in between. Per germline, CDR1 SEHNR and CDR2 FQNEAQ (reference sequence). CDR3 bases: TGTGCCAGTACGGATGCCATTTCAAACTATGGCTACACCTTC. Translated, it gives CASTDAISNYGYTF.

The chain employs TRBV5-1 and TRBJ2-7, with 9 bases aligning to TRBD1. The junction had 7 bases not matched to a gene; V was cut back by 0 bases and J by 0 bases. Germline CDR1 SGHRS, CDR2 YFSETQ. The CDR3 length is 17 residues. Here the CDR3 reads CASSLGTGTGYSYEQYF. In nucleotides, the CDR3 is TGCGCCAGCAGCTTGGGGACCGGGACAGGGTACTCCTACGAGCAGTACTTC.

The rearrangement links TRBV25-1 to TRBJ2-1; D unclear. V was pared by 2 bases and J by 3 bases, with 11 bases between. CDR1 is MGHDK and CDR2 is SYGVNS in the germline V gene. CDR3 length: 15 amino acids. CDR3 coding DNA: TGTGCCAGCAGTGAAACCGGGCCCAACTACAATGAGCAGTTCTTC. Translated, it gives CASSETGPNYNEQFF.

The chain employs TRBV27 and TRBJ2-7; 11 bases align to TRBD2. CDR3 length: 17 residues. J was trimmed by 0 bases and V by 10 bases; bases with no gene match: 14. The germline gives CDR1 MNHEY, CDR2 SMNVEV (reference sequence). CDR3 region: CATRGLAGGRSSYEQYF. CDR3 coding DNA: TGTGCCACCAGGGGTCTAGCGGGAGGTAGGAGCTCCTACGAGCAGTACTTC.

The chain carries TRBV6-1 and TRBJ2-5; D possibly corresponds to TRBD2 (6 bases). V was trimmed by 5 bases and J by 5 bases, leaving 15 bases between them. CDR1 is MNHNS and CDR2 is SASEGT in the germline V gene. The CDR3 is 14 amino acids. The CDR3 loop is CASSNGGTWETQYF. The CDR3 region has the DNA TGTGCCAGCAGTAACGGTGGGACTTGGGAGACCCAGTACTTC.

The rearrangement links TRBV6-5 to TRBJ2-2; a weak D match, TRBD1 (5 bases). The ends were cut back, 5 bases at V and 13 bases at J, with 11 bases in the middle. Germline loops: CDR1 MNHEY, CDR2 SVGAGI. The CDR3 sequence is 11 residues long. The CDR3 DNA follows: TGTGCCAGCAGTCAGGGTACCGGGCTGTTTTTT. This sequence encodes CASSQGTGLFF.

The V and J genes are TRBV6-5 and TRBJ2-7; 11 bases are a match to TRBD2. The V gene's germline CDR1 is MNHEY and CDR2 SVGAGI. V dropped 8 bases and J dropped 6; count of bases not matched to a gene: 9. The CDR3 loop spans 14 amino acids. As DNA, the CDR3 is TGTGCCAGCCGGGGGCTAGCGGGGGGCCTCGAGCAGTACTTC. Amino acid sequence: CASRGLAGGLEQYF.

CDR3 protein: CASRREGQYNEQFF. The DNA of the CDR3 is TGCGCCAGCAGGAGGGAGGGCCAATACAATGAGCAGTTCTTC. This chain connects TRBV5-1 to TRBJ2-1; 7 bases are a match to TRBD2. Per the germline V gene, CDR1 is SGHRS and CDR2 is YFSETQ. The V and J ends lost 5 bases and 4 bases, in that order; junction bases with no gene match: 6. This CDR3 has 14 amino acids.

This chain joins TRBV5-4 and TRBJ2-3, with 8 positions matching TRBD1. The ends lost 3 bases at V and 2 bases at J; junction bases unmatched: 14. Germline V gene lookup returns CDR1 SGHNT and CDR2 YYREEE (reference sequence). This CDR3 region has 18 residues. CDR3 nucleotide sequence: TGTGCCAGCAGCTCCCCCCGGACAGGGAGGTCCCCCACAGATACGCAGTATTTT. This encodes CASSSPRTGRSPTDTQYF.